A single sample gave rise to the 22 T cell receptor beta chains below, sequenced in a study of shared clonotypes between healthy human individuals. Profiling relied on immunoSEQ multiplex PCR, and the TCRdb table lists in-frame clones only, not all of them. The sample includes approximately 2,300,000 clones, around 90% seen only once; the top ten take 0.3% to 0.45%. The specimen sequenced was naive CD4+ T cells from PBMCs. The subset denotes: CD45RA+ positively selected. The receptors stem from a man between 18 and 35 years old in good health. Some clones in this sample may be carry-over from other donors' samples.

The chain joins TRBV2 to TRBJ2-1, with D unresolved. V was trimmed by 5 bases and J by 2 bases, leaving 4 bases between them. This CDR3 has 12 amino acids. Germline V lookup: CDR1 SNHLY, CDR2 FYNNEI. The CDR3 region has the DNA TGTGCCAGCAGTAGCGCCTACAATGAGCAGTTCTTC. It encodes CASSSAYNEQFF.

This chain links TRBV28 with TRBJ1-6, with D perhaps TRBD1 (5 bases). The CDR3 runs 15 residues. Germline values: CDR1 MDHEN, CDR2 SYDVKM. V was pared by 8 bases and J by 7 bases, with 18 bases between. CDR3 protein: CASQDGGAQNSPLHF. CDR3 coding DNA: TGTGCCAGCCAGGATGGAGGGGCGCAGAATTCACCCCTCCACTTT.

This chain uses TRBV6-5 with TRBJ2-3; 7 bases line up with TRBD1. The CDR3 runs 13 residues. Germline values: CDR1 MNHEY, CDR2 SVGAGI. V was pared by 6 bases and J by 9 bases, with 9 bases of the junction left unmatched. CDR3 sequence: CASRSGKGGTQYF. CDR3 nucleotides: TGTGCCAGCAGATCAGGCAAAGGGGGCACGCAGTATTTT.

The chain links TRBV15 to TRBJ2-1; D might be TRBD2 (5 bases). This CDR3 region has 17 residues. Germline values: CDR1 LNHNV, CDR2 YYDKDF (reference sequence). The germline V and J ends were trimmed by 5 bases and 2 bases, with 19 bases remaining between them. The CDR3 nucleotides read TGTGCCACCAGCTCCCCCAGGAGGAGTGGCCCCTACAATGAGCAGTTCTTC. Amino acid sequence: CATSSPRRSGPYNEQFF.

The chain recombines TRBV9 with TRBJ2-4; TRBD1 is a possible D gene (6 bases). V was shortened by 0 bases and J by 0 bases, with 10 bases between the two germline ends. The CDR3 loop spans 16 amino acids. Germline CDR1 SGDLS, CDR2 YYNGEE. Here the CDR3 reads CASSVGQGLAKNIQYF. CDR3 sequence (DNA): TGTGCCAGCAGCGTAGGGCAGGGGCTAGCCAAAAACATTCAGTACTTC.

The chain couples TRBV25-1 to TRBJ2-5; the D gene could be TRBD1 or TRBD2 (5 bases each). Germline CDR1 is MGHDK and CDR2 is SYGVNS. With 2 bases removed from V and 8 bases from J, the gap between germline ends came to 9 bases. The CDR3 is 12 amino acids. The chain's CDR3 is CASSEPGTTQYF. The CDR3 DNA follows: TGTGCCAGCAGTGAACCAGGGACCACCCAGTACTTC.

The J gene is TRBJ2-3, the V gene TRBV6-5; possibly TRBD1 or TRBD2 for D (5 bases each). Deletions cut 6 bases from V and 4 bases from J, with 17 bases between. CDR1 and CDR2 (germline): MNHEY, SVGAGI. The CDR3 is 15 residues long. CDR3 coding DNA: TGTGCCAGCAGCCCAGGGACCCTGGGGGCAGATACGCAGTATTTT. Its translation: CASSPGTLGADTQYF.

V is TRBV18 and J is TRBJ1-1, with 7 bases aligning to TRBD1. This CDR3 spans 13 amino acids. With V trimmed by 7 bases and J by 5 bases, 7 bases remained unmatched. Germline assignment: CDR1 KGHSH and CDR2 LQKENI. In DNA, the CDR3 is TGTGCCAGCTACCTGACAGGGAGGACTGAAGCTTTCTTT. It encodes CASYLTGRTEAFF.

This rearrangement joins TRBV28 to TRBJ1-1; D ambiguous. CDR3 size: 13 residues. Trimming took off 8 bases at V and 2 bases at J, with 12 bases between the two ends. CDR1 is MDHEN, CDR2 SYDVKM, per germline. CDR3 nucleotides: TGTGCCAGCGGTGGGCTGATTAACACTGAAGCTTTCTTT. Translated: CASGGLINTEAFF.

The chain is built from TRBV5-6 and TRBJ1-2; D not certain. The V end was cut by 0 bases, the J end by 4 bases, with 7 bases between. This CDR3 has 13 residues. Germline V gene sequence: CDR1 SGHDT, CDR2 YYEEEE. The CDR3 nucleotides are TGTGCCAGCAGCTTGGACGAGTCCTATGGCTACACCTTC. Its translation: CASSLDESYGYTF. Variable domain in full (rest from reference TRBV5-6 and TRBJ1-2): DAGVTQSPTHLIKTRGQQVTLRCSPKSGHDTVSWYQQALGQGPQFIFQYYEEEERQRGNFPDRFSGHQFPNYSSELNVNALLLGDSALYLCASSLDESYGYTFGSGTRLTVV.

Concerning this clone: Other DNA sequences from this sample encode an identical CDR3 as well. This chain connects TRBV5-1 to TRBJ2-7; unclear D gene. The V gene's germline CDR1 is SGHRS and CDR2 YFSETQ. Trimming left V 0 bases short and J 3 bases short, with 7 bases between. The CDR3 contains 13 residues. This CDR3 is CASSLGLDYEQYF. In DNA, the CDR3 is TGCGCCAGCAGCTTGGGCTTGGACTACGAGCAGTACTTC. Complete variable domain (other parts from reference TRBV5-1 and TRBJ2-7): KAGVTQTPRYLIKTRGQQVTLSCSPISGHRSVSWYQQTPGQGLQFLFEYFSETQRNKGNFPGRFSGRQFSNSRSEMNVSTLELGDSALYLCASSLGLDYEQYFGPGTRLTVT.

The chain employs TRBV28 and TRBJ1-1; D call uncertain. The CDR3 is made up of 14 amino acids. Germline values: CDR1 MDHEN, CDR2 SYDVKM. V was cut by 3 bases and J by 3 bases, with 11 bases left in between. The CDR3: CASSFPGLDTEAFF. As DNA, the CDR3 is TGTGCCAGCAGTTTCCCCGGGTTAGACACTGAAGCTTTCTTT.

The rearrangement links TRBV27 to TRBJ1-2, with 8 bases aligning to TRBD1. Germline values: CDR1 MNHEY, CDR2 SMNVEV (reference sequence). The V segment lost 8 bases and the J segment 2 bases; nucleotides outside the gene matches: 16. The CDR3 sequence is 17 residues long. The CDR3 DNA reads TGTGCCAGCCGACCATACCAGGGGGCTTTCTTCAACTATGGCTACACCTTC. Translated, it gives CASRPYQGAFFNYGYTF.

The chain combines TRBV30 with TRBJ2-1; weak D call: TRBD2 (6 bases). In germline, CDR1 is GTSNPN, CDR2 SVGIG (reference sequence). The CDR3 length is 13 residues. V was shortened by 2 bases and J by 8 bases, with 13 bases between the two germline ends. CDR3 nucleotide sequence: TGTGCCTGGAGTAGACTAGGTGCGCATGAGCAGTTCTTC. This gives the protein CAWSRLGAHEQFF. Together with reference TRBV30 and TRBJ2-1, the CDR3 gives the full variable domain: SQTIHQWPATLVQPVGSPLSLECTVEGTSNPNLYWYRQAAGRGLQLLFYSVGIGQISSEVPQNLSASRPQDRQFILSSKKLLLSDSGFYLCAWSRLGAHEQFFGPGTRLTVL.

For this clone: The same CDR3 also results from other DNA sequences found in this sample. The rearrangement joins TRBV27 to TRBJ2-5, with D tentatively TRBD2 (5 bases). Per germline, CDR1 MNHEY and CDR2 SMNVEV (reference sequence). CDR3 length: 13 residues. V lost 3 bases and J 4 bases, leaving 9 bases between the germline ends. CDR3 sequence: CASSFRGGETQYF. In nucleotides, the CDR3 is TGTGCCAGCAGTTTTCGGGGTGGAGAGACCCAGTACTTC.

The chain uses TRBV28 and TRBJ2-7; D perhaps matches TRBD2 (7 bases). CDR3 length: 13 amino acids. V lost 5 bases, J lost 10 bases, and 18 bases lay in between. Germline assignment: CDR1 MDHEN and CDR2 SYDVKM. The CDR3 nucleotides are TGTGCCAGCAGTCTAGGGACTCCGGGGGGCCAGTACTTC. Translating it yields CASSLGTPGGQYF. Combining the CDR3 with reference TRBV28 and TRBJ2-7 gives the whole variable domain DVKVTQSSRYLVKRTGEKVFLECVQDMDHENMFWYRQDPGLGLRLIYFSYDVKMKEKGDIPEGYSVSREKKERFSLILESASTNQTSMYLCASSLGTPGGQYFGPGTRLTVT.

In its sample, this clone was seen once. The V and J genes are TRBV19 and TRBJ1-5, with a weak D call TRBD1 (5 bases). Trimming shortened V by 5 bases and J by 7 bases, and 18 bases separated the two germline ends. The CDR3 runs to 15 residues. CDR1 and CDR2 (germline): LNHDA, SQIVND (reference sequence). The chain's CDR3 is CASSYGHPGKQPQHF. In nucleotides, the CDR3 is TGTGCCAGTAGTTACGGACATCCCGGGAAGCAGCCCCAGCATTTT.

The chain couples TRBV5-6 to TRBJ2-2; 9 nucleotides match TRBD1. The CDR3 sequence is 15 residues long. Trimming took 4 bases from V and 6 from J; bases not matched to a gene: 7. Germline values: CDR1 SGHDT, CDR2 YYEEEE. The CDR3 bases are TGTGCCAGCAGCGATCGGGACAGGGTGGCCGGGGAGCTGTTTTTT. Translation gives CASSDRDRVAGELFF.

This sequence joins TRBV7-2 and TRBJ2-4; 9 bases are shared with TRBD2. CDR3 size: 18 residues. The junction had 16 bases not matched to a gene; V was cut back by 5 bases and J by 5 bases. Germline V gives CDR1 SGHTA, CDR2 FQGNSA. CDR3 sequence reads: CASSPRVAGDAAQNIQYF. The DNA for the CDR3 is TGTGCCAGCAGCCCGAGGGTAGCGGGAGACGCGGCGCAAAACATTCAGTACTTC.

About this clone itself: Other DNA sequences in the same sample also yield this CDR3. This chain links TRBV5-1 with TRBJ2-1, with 16 bases identical to TRBD2. The CDR3 has 15 amino acids. Looked up from germline, CDR1 is SGHRS and CDR2 is YFSETQ. Unmatched junction bases numbered 3, after V lost 3 bases and J lost 9 bases. The CDR3 DNA follows: TGCGCCAGCAGCTCGGGACTAGCGGGAGGGAGTGAGCAGTTCTTC. As protein: CASSSGLAGGSEQFF.

This clone has more than one count but fewer than ten. This chain uses TRBV27 with TRBJ1-2, with D possibly being TRBD1 (5 bases). Trimming took 6 bases from V and 7 from J, leaving 12 bases between them. Germline V gene sequence: CDR1 MNHEY, CDR2 SMNVEV (reference sequence). The CDR3 totals 12 residues. The DNA of the CDR3 is TGTGCCAGCAGGGCAGGGAGTACTGGCTACACCTTC. The encoded protein is CASRAGSTGYTF.

This rearrangement joins TRBV6-6 to TRBJ1-4, with 10 bases that match TRBD1. The trim removed 5 bases at V and 4 bases at J, leaving 1 base unmatched. The CDR3 runs 14 residues. Per the germline V gene, CDR1 is MNHNY and CDR2 is SVGAGI (reference sequence). CDR3 in amino acids: CASSGTGVNEKLFF. In nucleotides, the CDR3 is TGTGCCAGCAGTGGGACAGGGGTTAATGAAAAACTGTTTTTT.